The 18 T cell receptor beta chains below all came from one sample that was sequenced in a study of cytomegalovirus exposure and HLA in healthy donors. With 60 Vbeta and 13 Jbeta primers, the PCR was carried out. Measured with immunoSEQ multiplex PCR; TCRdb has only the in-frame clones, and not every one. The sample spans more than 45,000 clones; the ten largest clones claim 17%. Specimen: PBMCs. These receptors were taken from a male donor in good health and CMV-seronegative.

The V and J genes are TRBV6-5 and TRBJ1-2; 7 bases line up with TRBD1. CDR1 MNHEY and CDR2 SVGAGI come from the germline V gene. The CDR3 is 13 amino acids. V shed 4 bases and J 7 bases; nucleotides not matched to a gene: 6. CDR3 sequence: CASSSTGSFGYTF. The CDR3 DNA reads TGTGCCAGCAGTTCGACAGGGTCTTTTGGCTACACCTTC.

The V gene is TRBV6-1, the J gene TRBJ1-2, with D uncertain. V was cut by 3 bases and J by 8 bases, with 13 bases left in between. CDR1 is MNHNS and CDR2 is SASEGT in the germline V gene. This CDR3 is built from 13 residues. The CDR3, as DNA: TGTGCCAGCAGTGATGTATGGGGAGGCGGCTACACCTTC. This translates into CASSDVWGGGYTF.

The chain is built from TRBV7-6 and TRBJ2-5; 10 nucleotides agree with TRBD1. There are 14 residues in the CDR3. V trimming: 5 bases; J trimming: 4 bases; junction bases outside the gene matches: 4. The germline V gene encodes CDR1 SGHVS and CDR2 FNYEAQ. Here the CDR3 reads CASSKGQGRETQYF. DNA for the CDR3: TGTGCCAGCAGCAAGGGACAGGGGCGAGAGACCCAGTACTTC.

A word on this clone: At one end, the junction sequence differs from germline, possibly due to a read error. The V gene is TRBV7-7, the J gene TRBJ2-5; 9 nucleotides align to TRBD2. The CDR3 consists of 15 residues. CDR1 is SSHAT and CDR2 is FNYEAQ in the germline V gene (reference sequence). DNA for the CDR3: TGTGCTAGCAGCTTAGGGCGGGGGGGCCGGAAGACCCAGTACTTC. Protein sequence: CASSLGRGGRKTQYF. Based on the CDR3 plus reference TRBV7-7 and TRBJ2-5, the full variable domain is GAGVSQSPRYKVTKRGQDVTLRCDPISSHATLYWYQQALGQGPEFLTYFNYEAQPDKSGLPSDRFSAERPEGSISTLTIQRTEQRDSAMYRCASSLGRGGRKTQYFGPGTRLLVL.

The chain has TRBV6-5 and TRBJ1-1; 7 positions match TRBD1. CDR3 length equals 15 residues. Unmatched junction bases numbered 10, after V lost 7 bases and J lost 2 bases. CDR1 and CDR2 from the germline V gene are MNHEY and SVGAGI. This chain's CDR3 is CASMGGTELNTEAFF. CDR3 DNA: TGTGCCAGCATGGGCGGGACAGAACTTAACACTGAAGCTTTCTTT.

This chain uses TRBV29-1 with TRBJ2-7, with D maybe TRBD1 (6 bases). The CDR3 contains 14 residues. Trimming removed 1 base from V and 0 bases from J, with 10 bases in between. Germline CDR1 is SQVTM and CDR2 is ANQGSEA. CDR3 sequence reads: CSVEGRDNSYEQYF. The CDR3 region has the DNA TGCAGCGTTGAAGGCCGGGACAACTCCTACGAGCAGTACTTC.

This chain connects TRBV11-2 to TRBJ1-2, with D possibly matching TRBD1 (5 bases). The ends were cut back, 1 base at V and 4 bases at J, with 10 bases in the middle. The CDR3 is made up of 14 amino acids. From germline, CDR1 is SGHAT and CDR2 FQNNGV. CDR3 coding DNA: TGTGCCAGCAGCTTAGGGCAGGGAGGCTATGGCTACACCTTC. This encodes CASSLGQGGYGYTF.

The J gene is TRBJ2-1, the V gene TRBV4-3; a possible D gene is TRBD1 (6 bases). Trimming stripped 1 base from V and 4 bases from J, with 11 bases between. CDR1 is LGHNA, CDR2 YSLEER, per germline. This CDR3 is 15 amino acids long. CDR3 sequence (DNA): TGCGCCAGCAGCCAAGGTCGGACAGAGTACAATGAGCAGTTCTTC. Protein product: CASSQGRTEYNEQFF.

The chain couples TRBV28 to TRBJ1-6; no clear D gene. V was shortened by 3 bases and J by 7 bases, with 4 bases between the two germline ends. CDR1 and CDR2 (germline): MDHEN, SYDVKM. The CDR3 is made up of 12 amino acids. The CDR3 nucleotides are TGTGCCAGCAGTTTCAGAAATTCACCCCTCCACTTT. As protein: CASSFRNSPLHF.

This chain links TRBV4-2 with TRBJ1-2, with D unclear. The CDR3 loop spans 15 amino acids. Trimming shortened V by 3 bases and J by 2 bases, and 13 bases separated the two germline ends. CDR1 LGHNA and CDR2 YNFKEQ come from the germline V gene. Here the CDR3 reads CASSQPQRTNYGYTF. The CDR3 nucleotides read TGTGCCAGCAGCCAGCCCCAGCGGACCAACTATGGCTACACCTTC.

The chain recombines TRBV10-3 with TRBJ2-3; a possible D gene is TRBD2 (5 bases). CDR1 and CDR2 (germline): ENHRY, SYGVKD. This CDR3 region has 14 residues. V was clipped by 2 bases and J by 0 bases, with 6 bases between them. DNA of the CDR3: TGTGCCATCAGTGAGCGGGGTAGCACAGATACGCAGTATTTT. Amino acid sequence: CAISERGSTDTQYF.

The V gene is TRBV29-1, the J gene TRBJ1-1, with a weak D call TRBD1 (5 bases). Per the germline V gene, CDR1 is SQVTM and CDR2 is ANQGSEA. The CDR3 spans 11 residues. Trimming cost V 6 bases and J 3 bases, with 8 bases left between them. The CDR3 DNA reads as TGCAGCGTCGCAGGGTACACTGAAGCTTTCTTT. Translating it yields CSVAGYTEAFF.

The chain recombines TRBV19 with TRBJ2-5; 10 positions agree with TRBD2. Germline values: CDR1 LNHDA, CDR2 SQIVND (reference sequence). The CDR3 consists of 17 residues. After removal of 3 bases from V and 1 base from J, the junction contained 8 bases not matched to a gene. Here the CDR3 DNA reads TGTGCCAGTAGTATTTTGGCTAGCGGGGGTCTCCAAGAGACCCAGTACTTC. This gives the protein CASSILASGGLQETQYF.

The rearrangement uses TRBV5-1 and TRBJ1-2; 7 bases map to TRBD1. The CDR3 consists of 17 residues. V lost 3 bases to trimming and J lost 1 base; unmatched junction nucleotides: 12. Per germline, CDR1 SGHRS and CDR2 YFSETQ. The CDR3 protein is CASSSVSQGHINYGYTF. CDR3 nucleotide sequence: TGCGCCAGCAGCTCGGTCTCACAGGGGCACATTAACTATGGCTACACCTTC.

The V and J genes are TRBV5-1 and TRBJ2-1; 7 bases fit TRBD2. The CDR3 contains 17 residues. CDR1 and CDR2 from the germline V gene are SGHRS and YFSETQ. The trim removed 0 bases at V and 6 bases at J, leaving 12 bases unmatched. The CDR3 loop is CASSLVRDGLGGNEQFF. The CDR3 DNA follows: TGCGCCAGCAGCTTGGTTCGGGACGGACTAGGCGGCAATGAGCAGTTCTTC. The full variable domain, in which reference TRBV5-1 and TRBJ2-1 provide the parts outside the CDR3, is KAGVTQTPRYLIKTRGQQVTLSCSPISGHRSVSWYQQTPGQGLQFLFEYFSETQRNKGNFPGRFSGRQFSNSRSEMNVSTLELGDSALYLCASSLVRDGLGGNEQFFGPGTRLTVL.

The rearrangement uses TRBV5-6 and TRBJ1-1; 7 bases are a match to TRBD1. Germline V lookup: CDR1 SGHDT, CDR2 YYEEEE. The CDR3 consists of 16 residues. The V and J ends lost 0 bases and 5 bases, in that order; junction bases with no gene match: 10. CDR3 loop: CASSLVSHRGKTEAFF. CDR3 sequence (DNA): TGTGCCAGCAGCTTGGTGTCGCACAGGGGAAAAACTGAAGCTTTCTTT.

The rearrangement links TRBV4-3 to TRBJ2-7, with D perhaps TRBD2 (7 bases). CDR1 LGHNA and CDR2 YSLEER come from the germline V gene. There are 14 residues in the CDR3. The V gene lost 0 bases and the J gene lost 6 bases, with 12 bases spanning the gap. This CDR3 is CASSQDSGGAEQYF. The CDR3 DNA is TGCGCCAGCAGCCAAGATTCGGGGGGCGCCGAGCAGTACTTC.

The CDR3 bases are TGTGCCAGCAGAGAGACAGGCTCCTATAATTCACCCCTCCACTTT. Its translation: CASRETGSYNSPLHF. The chain joins TRBV6-5 to TRBJ1-6; TRBD1 might be the D (6 bases). Germline V gene lookup returns CDR1 MNHEY and CDR2 SVGAGI. Trimming took 6 bases from V and 0 from J, leaving 9 bases between them. This CDR3 is built from 15 residues.